The sequence of this T cell receptor beta chain was determined in a study of blood T cell repertoires in COVID-19 (TCRdb year 2020). In terms of the full investigation: Samples covering the acute and convalescent phases of COVID-19 were provided by collaborators in the United States, Italy and Spain. A de-identified subject ID, COVID-19 status, age in years and sex were almost always included in the sample metadata. The prospective study material was composed of cDNA or gDNA derived from T cells, B-cell-depleted T cells, or PBMCs. HLA class I and class II types, where available, came from metadata supplied by the sample provider rather than from assay-based typing. Deeply sampled blood TCRbeta repertoires from subjects exposed to, actively infected with, or recovered from COVID-19 were included in the dataset. Samples came from the ongoing ImmuneRACE study (first 160 participants) plus 1,254 subjects from 6 global collaborators. A freely available public database, intended as a resource for researchers studying the immune response to SARS-CoV-2, is where the repertoires were released. General conclusions and limits of the study: The amount of clinical and demographic metadata varied by source and participant and was provided uncurated.

The germline V gene provides CDR1 SGHRS and CDR2 YFSETQ. Ends trimmed: V by 0 bases, J by 3 bases; bases unmatched to a gene: 5. The CDR3 goes from the cysteine to the phenylalanine over 16 residues. Kept here is only the CDR3 DNA, which spans 48 bases and is read in frame from base 1. Turning to this clone: Its specific antigen is unknown. It has no much larger one-base neighbor in the sample; base qualities were not kept.

TCRbeta CDR3 regions were amplified from genomic DNA by means of the immunoSEQ Assay, a bias-controlled multiplex PCR. The study's own analysis went as follows. Within the assay, amplification of reference gene primers was used to estimate how many nucleated cells each sample contained. To quantify the absolute abundance of each unique TCRbeta CDR3 rearrangement, sequence reads were collapsed and filtered. Productive Simpson clonality was computed per sample as the square root of Simpson's diversity index over productive rearrangements. TCRdb carries this immuneACCESS record with in-frame sequences only. Its versions omit some clonotypes, under half of them owing to an unresolved V gene in the studies checked, with the rest unexplained. The DNA gave D and trimming, while V, J and clone size come from that table. Here the sample has some 40,000 clones; more than 75% occur a single time. More than 4.5% of the sample is taken by the ten largest.

The collaborating institutions used their own protocols to collect whole blood in K2EDTA tubes. For TCRbeta analysis, collaborator samples were shipped as frozen whole blood, as isolated PBMCs, or as DNA extracted from either sample type. Sequencing input: peripheral blood. The TCR originated in a human donor in a cohort sampled during active COVID-19. The sequence is built from TRBV5-1 and TRBJ2-4; TRBD1 aligns with 8 central bases. Here is the DNA: TGCGCCAGCAGCTTGGAACCAGGGGGCGGCAAAAACATTCAGTACTTC. It is translated as CASSLEPGGGKNIQYF.